This T cell receptor beta chain was profiled in a study of cytomegalovirus exposure and HLA in healthy donors. Points from the study as a whole: A later analysis linked a missense variant in DCLRE1C to the trimming of TCR beta V and J genes. In an earlier analysis, in 620 or so donors, most V segments appeared productive either ~87% or ~30% of the time. Highly shared sequence variants in one cluster were likely a sequencing artifact.

Germline lookup yields CDR1 MNHNY and CDR2 SVGAGI (reference sequence). This CDR3 contains 15 residues. J was trimmed by 0 bases and V by 7 bases; bases with no gene match: 6. Remarks on this clone: Antigen unknown.

The PCR made use of 60 Vbeta and 13 Jbeta primers. The repertoire was sequenced with immunoSEQ multiplex PCR; TCRdb's copy has only in-frame clones and lacks some. Of some 200,000 clones listed, about four fifths are singletons. Likely unrecorded immune exposures existed in these nominally healthy donors. This clonotype originated in a male donor in good health and CMV-seropositive. Sequenced material: PBMCs. The chain is built from TRBV6-6 and TRBJ2-3; 8 nucleotides align to TRBD2. The CDR3 bases are TGTGCCAGCACATTAGCGGGGACTAGCACAGATACGCAGTATTTT. Translation: CASTLAGTSTDTQYF.